Sequencing of this T cell receptor (beta chain) was carried out in a study of cytomegalovirus exposure and HLA in healthy donors. The V gene's germline CDR1 is SGHTA and CDR2 FQGNSA. CDR3 size: 13 residues. Trimming removed 2 bases from V and 10 bases from J; junction bases left unmatched: 3. The PCR employed 60 Vbeta primers together with 13 Jbeta primers. Generated by immunoSEQ multiplex PCR, the TCRdb table keeps only in-frame clones and is missing some. This sample yields fewer than 200,000 clones, of which roughly 80% are seen a single time; around 7.7% belongs to the top ten. This clonotype was obtained from a woman in her twenties or thirties in good health and CMV-seropositive. Material for sequencing was PBMCs. V and J are TRBV7-2 and TRBJ2-1; 9 bases agree with TRBD1. CDR3 coding DNA: TGTGCCAGCAGCTTAAACGACAGGGGGGAGCAGTTCTTC. This encodes CASSLNDRGEQFF.